This T cell receptor (beta chain) was recovered during a study of cytomegalovirus exposure and HLA in healthy donors. V dropped 3 bases and J dropped 8; count of bases not matched to a gene: 8. This CDR3 comprises 15 residues. CDR1 SNHLY and CDR2 FYNNEI come from the germline V gene. Whole-study findings and limits: An analysis done earlier found most TCR beta V segments productive about 87% or about 30% of the time.

Remarks on this clone: Its target is not known.

PCR employed 60 Vbeta and 13 Jbeta primers. Clones were sequenced by immunoSEQ multiplex PCR, and TCRdb holds only the in-frame ones, with some missing. The table lists 150,000 to 250,000 clones, approximately 80% of them singletons. The chain is built from TRBV2 and TRBJ2-1; 9 bases line up with TRBD2. The sample consisted of PBMCs. The TCR sequence derives from a boy between 2 and 15 years old in good health and CMV-seronegative. The CDR3 DNA sequence: TGTGCCAGCAGTGACAGCGGGGGGCCTAGGGATGAGCAGTTCTTC. Amino acid sequence: CASSDSGGPRDEQFF.